One T cell receptor beta chain is described in this entry. Its cognate antigen is unknown. Trimming at V came to 4 bases and at J to 3 bases, leaving 9 bases not matched to a gene. Germline V CDR1 and CDR2: MGHRA, YSYEKL. The CDR3 has 18 amino acids. The data belong to a study of blood T cells in healthy people across ages. Points from the study as a whole: CMV infection status of these donors was not known.

Per sample, at least 6 micrograms of total RNA were extracted. Using a J-beta primer mix together with a sample-barcoded 5' primer, a second PCR was run for roughly 7 to 11 cycles. The template-switch adaptor was a 5' adaptor with 12 random nucleotides. It tagged each cDNA molecule. TCRdb used MiXCR to reprocess the 5' RACE reads, holding one entry per CDR3 protein. The sample has approximately 880,000 distinct CDR3 sequences, roughly 43% seen once. This chain uses TRBV4-1 with TRBJ2-4, with 13 bases that match TRBD2. The clonotype originates from a young man in good health. The material sequenced was blood. The CDR3 is CASSLDRTSGGLKNIQYF. DNA of the CDR3: TGCGCCAGCAGCCTAGACCGGACTAGCGGGGGCCTCAAAAACATTCAGTACTTC.